One and the same sample provided the 14 T cell receptor beta chains below, sequenced in a study of blood T cell repertoires in COVID-19. TCRdb keeps only in-frame clones here, not all; method: immunoSEQ multiplex PCR. Among 200,000 to 300,000 clones listed, 84% were seen once. Sequencing was carried out using peripheral blood. These receptors all come from a man aged 55 to 70 with acute or convalescent COVID-19.

The chain is built from TRBV10-3 and TRBJ1-1; 11 nucleotides match TRBD1. Germline assignment: CDR1 ENHRY and CDR2 SYGVKD. CDR3 length equals 17 residues. V gave up 7 bases and J gave up 1 base; unmatched junction bases: 11. The CDR3 nucleotides are TGTGCCATCACTCCTGGACAGGGGGCGTTGGAGAACACTGAAGCTTTCTTT. Translated, it gives CAITPGQGALENTEAFF.

The chain uses TRBV11-2 and TRBJ2-3, with 11 bases identical to TRBD2. The CDR3 length is 17 residues. With 4 bases clipped from V and 2 bases from J, the junction kept 8 bases outside the gene matches. Germline V gene sequence: CDR1 SGHAT, CDR2 FQNNGV. The chain's CDR3 is CASSSPRLAGNTDTQYF. The CDR3 DNA follows: TGTGCCAGCAGCTCCCCAAGACTAGCGGGGAACACAGATACGCAGTATTTT. The complete variable domain, with remaining parts taken from reference TRBV11-2 and TRBJ2-3, reads EAGVAQSPRYKIIEKRQSVAFWCNPISGHATLYWYQQILGQGPKLLIQFQNNGVVDDSQLPKDRFSAERLKGVDSTLKIQPAKLEDSAVYLCASSSPRLAGNTDTQYFGPGTRLTVL.

This clone was seen only once. This chain links TRBV5-4 with TRBJ2-3; 7 bases fit TRBD1. CDR1 SGHNT and CDR2 YYREEE come from the germline V gene (reference sequence). Trimming took 4 bases from V and 3 from J; bases not matched to a gene: 5. The CDR3 totals 14 residues. The CDR3 region has the DNA TGTGCCAGCAGCCGGGACAGCCTTACAGATACGCAGTATTTT. Its protein product is CASSRDSLTDTQYF.

The J gene is TRBJ2-6, the V gene TRBV18, with 9 bases matching TRBD1. Germline CDR1 reads KGHSH; CDR2 reads LQKENI. The CDR3 covers 17 residues. Germline trimming cut 0 bases from V and 1 base from J; bases unmatched to any gene: 1. The CDR3 DNA reads TGTGCCAGCTCACCACCGACAGGGGGTTCTGGGGCCAACGTCCTGACTTTC. Translation: CASSPPTGGSGANVLTF.

This chain uses TRBV27 with TRBJ2-7; 7 bases match TRBD2. The V segment lost 6 bases and the J segment 3 bases; nucleotides outside the gene matches: 14. CDR1 is MNHEY, CDR2 SMNVEV, per germline (reference sequence). The CDR3 is 16 residues long. The CDR3 protein is CASSPTGAGSFYEQYF. The CDR3 DNA reads TGTGCCAGCAGCCCGACGGGAGCGGGGAGCTTCTACGAGCAGTACTTC.

The genes are TRBV27 and TRBJ2-1; 9 bases are a match to TRBD1. V dropped 4 bases and J dropped 10; count of bases not matched to a gene: 5. The CDR3 runs to 13 residues. The germline V gene has CDR1 MNHEY and CDR2 SMNVEV (reference sequence). The CDR3 bases are TGTGCCAGCAGTTCTGACAGGGGGGGGGAGCAGTTCTTC. This gives the protein CASSSDRGGEQFF.

The rearrangement links TRBV6-5 to TRBJ1-2, with 7 nucleotides matching TRBD1. V was clipped by 6 bases and J by 3 bases; unmatched bases: 7. Germline CDR1 and CDR2: MNHEY and SVGAGI. The CDR3 has 14 residues. This CDR3 is CASRSGTADYGYTF. The CDR3 DNA sequence: TGTGCCAGCAGATCCGGGACAGCTGACTATGGCTACACCTTC.

The J gene is TRBJ1-2, the V gene TRBV2; D may be TRBD1 (6 bases). The CDR3 spans 14 residues. Germline V gene lookup returns CDR1 SNHLY and CDR2 FYNNEI. V shed 11 bases and J shed 2 bases, with 18 bases lying between them. Written as DNA, the CDR3 is TGTGCCTCGTCTCGACAGGATTTCAACTATGGCTACACCTTC. Protein: CASSRQDFNYGYTF.

This chain connects TRBV7-2 to TRBJ2-4, with D uncertain. Per germline, CDR1 SGHTA and CDR2 FQGNSA. Trimming cost V 1 base and J 8 bases, with 12 bases left between them. CDR3 length equals 14 residues. CDR3 protein: CASSLDGPLDIQYF. As DNA, the CDR3 is TGTGCCAGCAGCTTAGACGGTCCCCTGGACATTCAGTACTTC. Based on the CDR3 plus reference TRBV7-2 and TRBJ2-4, the full variable domain is GAGVSQSPSNKVTEKGKDVELRCDPISGHTALYWYRQSLGQGLEFLIYFQGNSAPDKSGLPSDRFSAERTGGSVSTLTIQRTQQEDSAVYLCASSLDGPLDIQYFGAGTRLSVL.

V gene TRBV19 combines with J gene TRBJ2-1; the match to TRBD2 covers 8 bases. The ends lost 4 bases at V and 0 bases at J; junction bases unmatched: 2. The CDR3 is 15 residues long. Looked up from germline, CDR1 is LNHDA and CDR2 is SQIVND (reference sequence). CDR3 nucleotides: TGTGCCAGTAGTAGCGGGAGGCTCTCCTACAATGAGCAGTTCTTC. This gives the protein CASSSGRLSYNEQFF.

This chain links TRBV19 with TRBJ1-2; a possible D gene is TRBD1 (6 bases). The V gene's germline CDR1 is LNHDA and CDR2 SQIVND (reference sequence). The V end was cut by 3 bases, the J end by 8 bases, with 13 bases between. This CDR3 has 13 amino acids. Here the CDR3 reads CASSINRAIGYTF. DNA for the CDR3: TGTGCCAGTAGTATCAACAGGGCGATCGGCTACACCTTC.

As for this clone: A junction boundary mismatches the germline segment, possibly from a read error. CDR3 DNA: TGTGCCATCAGTGATCAGGGATCATACGACTTC. This encodes CAISDQGSYDF. The V gene is TRBV10-3, the J gene TRBJ2-7, with D possibly being TRBD1 (5 bases). The V gene's germline CDR1 is ENHRY and CDR2 SYGVKD. CDR3 length: 11 amino acids.

The genes are TRBV20-1 and TRBJ2-1; D gene uncertain. The germline V gene encodes CDR1 DFQATT and CDR2 SNEGSKA (reference sequence). The length of the CDR3 is 11 residues. V gave up 3 bases and J gave up 4 bases, with 4 bases separating them. The DNA of the CDR3 is TGCAGTGCTAGCGGTTACAATGAGCAGTTCTTC. Amino acid sequence: CSASGYNEQFF.

The chain links TRBV5-8 to TRBJ2-4; weak D call: TRBD2 (8 bases). V lost 6 bases, J lost 0 bases, and 16 bases lay in between. The germline gives CDR1 SGHTS, CDR2 YDEGEE. This CDR3 contains 16 residues. The CDR3 coding sequence is TGTGCCAGCACGGGGGGGACAGCCTTAGCCAAAAACATTCAGTACTTC. Its protein product is CASTGGTALAKNIQYF.